This entry describes one T cell receptor beta chain. CDR3 length: 15 amino acids. Germline CDR1 and CDR2: MNHEY and SVGEGT. Trimming took off 1 base at V and 3 bases at J, with 10 bases between the two ends. Enrolled during active infection, Seattle patients were then followed longitudinally. Authors' processing steps: The assay estimated nucleated cells by amplifying reference gene primers. Sequencing was performed with immunoSEQ multiplex PCR; in TCRdb, only in-frame clones are kept and a portion is missing. V and J calls and clone size are as listed in that table; D and trimming were resolved from the DNA. The repertoire holds 200,000 or so clones, with more than 80% as singletons. This record comes from a study of blood T cell repertoires in COVID-19. Background on the study: Samples representing acute and convalescent COVID-19 were sourced from the United States, Italy and Spain. T cells, B-cell-depleted T cells, or PBMCs provided the cDNA or gDNA that served as material.

The chain has TRBV6-2 or TRBV6-3 and TRBJ1-5; possibly TRBD1 for D (5 bases). Material: peripheral blood. The clonotype originates from a young man with COVID-19, enrolled during active disease. The CDR3 protein is CASSYWGRTNQPQHF. The CDR3 DNA reads as TGTGCCAGCAGTTACTGGGGCCGAACCAATCAGCCCCAGCATTTT.